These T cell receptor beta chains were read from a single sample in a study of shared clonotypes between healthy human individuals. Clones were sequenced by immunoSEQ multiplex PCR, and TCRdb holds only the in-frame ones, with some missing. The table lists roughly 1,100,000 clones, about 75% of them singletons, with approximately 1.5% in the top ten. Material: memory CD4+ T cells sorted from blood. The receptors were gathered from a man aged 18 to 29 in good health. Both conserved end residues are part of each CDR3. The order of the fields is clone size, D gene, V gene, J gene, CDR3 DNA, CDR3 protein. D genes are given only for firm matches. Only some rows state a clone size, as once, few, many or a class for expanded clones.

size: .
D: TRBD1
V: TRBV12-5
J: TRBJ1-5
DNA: TGTGCTAGTGGACCCGGGACAGGGACCCAGCCCCAGCATTTT
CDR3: CASGPGTGTQPQHF

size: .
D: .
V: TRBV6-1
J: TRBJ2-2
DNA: TGTGCCAGCAGCTTCACAGGGTTGACCGGGGAGCTGTTTTTT
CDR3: CASSFTGLTGELFF

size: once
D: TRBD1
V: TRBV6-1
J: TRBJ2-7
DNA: TGTGCCAGCAGTGAGGGGACAGACAGAATCTCCTACGAGCAGTACTTC
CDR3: CASSEGTDRISYEQYF

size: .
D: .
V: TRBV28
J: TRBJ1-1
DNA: TGTGCCAGCAGTTCCCCGTCTCTCAGGAACACTGAAGCTTTCTTT
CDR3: CASSSPSLRNTEAFF

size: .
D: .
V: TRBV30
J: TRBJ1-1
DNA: TGTGCCTGGAGTGTACCTAGTCGGGTTGAAGCTTTCTTT
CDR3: CAWSVPSRVEAFF

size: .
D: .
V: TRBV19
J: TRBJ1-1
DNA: TGTGCCAGTAGTATAAGTCCACCGATGAACACTGAAGCTTTCTTT
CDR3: CASSISPPMNTEAFF

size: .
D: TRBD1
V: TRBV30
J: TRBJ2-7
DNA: TGTGCCTGGGCGACAGGGGGATGGGGGCAGTACTTC
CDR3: CAWATGGWGQYF

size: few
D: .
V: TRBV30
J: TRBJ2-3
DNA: TGTGCCTGGAGTGGGTGGGAGAGCACAGATACGCAGTATTTT
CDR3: CAWSGWESTDTQYF

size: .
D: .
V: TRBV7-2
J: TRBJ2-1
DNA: TGTGCCAGCAGCTTGTCCGGACTATCCACCAATGAGCAGTTCTTC
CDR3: CASSLSGLSTNEQFF

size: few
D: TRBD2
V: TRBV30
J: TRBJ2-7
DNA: TGTGCCTGGAGCAGCGGGGGCCCCGAGCAGTACTTC
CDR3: CAWSSGGPEQYF

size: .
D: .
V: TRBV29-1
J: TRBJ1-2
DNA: TGCAGCGTTGGTGGAGGCCAAGGGTATGGCTACACCTTC
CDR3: CSVGGGQGYGYTF

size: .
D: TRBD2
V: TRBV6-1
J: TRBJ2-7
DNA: TGTGCCAGCAGGACTAGCGGGATCTACGAGCAGTACTTC
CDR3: CASRTSGIYEQYF

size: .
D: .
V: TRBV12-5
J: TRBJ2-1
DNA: TGTGCTAGTGAGAAGCAGGGGTCCTACAATGAGCAGTTCTTC
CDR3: CASEKQGSYNEQFF

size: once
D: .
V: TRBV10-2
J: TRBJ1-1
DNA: TGCGCCAGCAGCGACCCGGGAGGGCGGACTGAAGCTTTCTTT
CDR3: CASSDPGGRTEAFF

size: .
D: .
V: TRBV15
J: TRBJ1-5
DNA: TGTGCCACCAGCATTCTACAGGGCCAGCCCCAGCATTTT
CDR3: CATSILQGQPQHF